A selection of T cell receptor beta chains follows, all from one sample in a study of T cell changes during pregnancy in multiple sclerosis. Assay used: immunoSEQ multiplex PCR; TCRdb lists only in-frame clones, some missing. The table shows about 44,000 clones, with 92% occurring only once. Sequencing was performed on CD4+ T cells from peripheral blood mononuclear cells, taken in the third trimester of pregnancy. Receptors were obtained from a female donor with multiple sclerosis, enrolled in a pregnancy study. The CDR3 runs from the conserved cysteine through the conserved F or W. D genes are given only for firm matches. Clone sizes are given selectively: once, few, many, or a class where the clone is expanded.

CDR3nt: TGTGCCAGCTCAGGGCAGGCGATCTACGAGCAGTACTTC; CDR3aa: CASSGQAIYEQYF; v_gene: TRBV18; d_gene: .; abundance: .; j_gene: TRBJ2-7
CDR3nt: TGTGCCAGCAGTTACTCGTATGGGCAGCAAGAGACCCAGTACTTC; CDR3aa: CASSYSYGQQETQYF; v_gene: TRBV6-5; d_gene: .; abundance: .; j_gene: TRBJ2-5
CDR3nt: TGTGCCAGCAGCTTAGGGACGGGGGTCTGGTACGAGCAGTACTTC; CDR3aa: CASSLGTGVWYEQYF; v_gene: TRBV7-2; d_gene: .; abundance: .; j_gene: TRBJ2-7
CDR3nt: TGTGCCAGCAGCTTGGGACAGGGGCGCTACACCTTC; CDR3aa: CASSLGQGRYTF; v_gene: TRBV5-4; d_gene: TRBD1; abundance: .; j_gene: TRBJ1-2
CDR3nt: TGTGCCACCAGCAGAGTTGCAGGCTCCTACGAGCAGTACTTC; CDR3aa: CATSRVAGSYEQYF; v_gene: TRBV15; d_gene: .; abundance: .; j_gene: TRBJ2-7
CDR3nt: TGTGCCAGCAGGCGACAGGGGGCGGTCACCGGGGAGCTGTTTTTT; CDR3aa: CASRRQGAVTGELFF; v_gene: TRBV2; d_gene: TRBD1; abundance: .; j_gene: TRBJ2-2
CDR3nt: TGTGCCAGCAGCAAATCGGGTAGATCGGATGAGACCCAGTACTTC; CDR3aa: CASSKSGRSDETQYF; v_gene: TRBV21-1; d_gene: .; abundance: .; j_gene: TRBJ2-5
CDR3nt: TGTGCCAGCAAGGAACAGGGCCGACTTGAAGCTTTCTTT; CDR3aa: CASKEQGRLEAFF; v_gene: TRBV5-4; d_gene: .; abundance: .; j_gene: TRBJ1-1
CDR3nt: TGTGCCAGCTCACCAACCGGGACAGGGGGTACAACTAATGAAAAACTGTTTTTT; CDR3aa: CASSPTGTGGTTNEKLFF; v_gene: TRBV18; d_gene: TRBD1; abundance: .; j_gene: TRBJ1-4
CDR3nt: TGTGCCACCAGCAGAGATTGGGGGGGGACTACTGAAGCTTTCTTT; CDR3aa: CATSRDWGGTTEAFF; v_gene: TRBV15; d_gene: .; abundance: .; j_gene: TRBJ1-1
CDR3nt: TGTGCCAGCAGCTTACGGTTAGGAGGTGAGCAGTACTTC; CDR3aa: CASSLRLGGEQYF; v_gene: TRBV11-3; d_gene: .; abundance: .; j_gene: TRBJ2-7
CDR3nt: TGTGCCAGCACTGGACAGGTTATGGGCTATGGCTACACCTTC; CDR3aa: CASTGQVMGYGYTF; v_gene: TRBV5-6; d_gene: TRBD1; abundance: .; j_gene: TRBJ1-2
CDR3nt: TGTGCCAGCAGTAATCTAGCGGGGCCAGATACGCAGTATTTT; CDR3aa: CASSNLAGPDTQYF; v_gene: TRBV7-2; d_gene: TRBD2; abundance: .; j_gene: TRBJ2-3
CDR3nt: TGTGCCAGCAGCAGTGGGACTAGCGGGAGTGGCGAGCAGTTCTTC; CDR3aa: CASSSGTSGSGEQFF; v_gene: TRBV11-2; d_gene: TRBD2; abundance: .; j_gene: TRBJ2-1
CDR3nt: TGCGCCAGCAGCCAAAGAAGGGGGGGAGGAGCGGGAGTCTCCGGGGAGCTGTTTTTT; CDR3aa: CASSQRRGGGAGVSGELFF; v_gene: TRBV4-1; d_gene: TRBD2; abundance: .; j_gene: TRBJ2-2
CDR3nt: TGTGCCAGCAGCGTAACAGGGGCAACCGGGGAGCTGTTTTTT; CDR3aa: CASSVTGATGELFF; v_gene: TRBV9; d_gene: TRBD1; abundance: .; j_gene: TRBJ2-2
CDR3nt: TGTGCCAGCAGCCTCCACTACGAGCAGTACTTC; CDR3aa: CASSLHYEQYF; v_gene: TRBV14; d_gene: .; abundance: .; j_gene: TRBJ2-7
CDR3nt: TGTGCCAGCTCACCAGTTCAGGAAACAGATACGCAGTATTTT; CDR3aa: CASSPVQETDTQYF; v_gene: TRBV18; d_gene: .; abundance: .; j_gene: TRBJ2-3
CDR3nt: TGTGCCAGCAGCCCCGGACTAGCGGTTTCGAACACCGGGGAGCTGTTTTTT; CDR3aa: CASSPGLAVSNTGELFF; v_gene: TRBV11-2; d_gene: TRBD2; abundance: .; j_gene: TRBJ2-2
CDR3nt: TGTGCCAGCAGAGCGGGAGGGCCGGGCGATGAGCAGTTCTTC; CDR3aa: CASRAGGPGDEQFF; v_gene: TRBV27; d_gene: TRBD2; abundance: .; j_gene: TRBJ2-1
CDR3nt: TGCGCCAGCAGCCGCAGAGTGACAGGGAGTGAGGGTGAGCAGTTCTTC; CDR3aa: CASSRRVTGSEGEQFF; v_gene: TRBV4-3; d_gene: TRBD1; abundance: once; j_gene: TRBJ2-1
CDR3nt: TGTGCCAGCGGAAAAGAGACAGGTTACAATGAGCAGTTCTTC; CDR3aa: CASGKETGYNEQFF; v_gene: TRBV11-2; d_gene: .; abundance: .; j_gene: TRBJ2-1
CDR3nt: TGTGCCAGCTCACCCGAAGCTGGACTAACCGAGCAGTACTTC; CDR3aa: CASSPEAGLTEQYF; v_gene: TRBV18; d_gene: .; abundance: .; j_gene: TRBJ2-7
CDR3nt: TGTGCCAGCAGCGCCGGGACAGGGAGCACAGATACGCAGTATTTT; CDR3aa: CASSAGTGSTDTQYF; v_gene: TRBV14; d_gene: TRBD1; abundance: .; j_gene: TRBJ2-3
CDR3nt: TGCGCCAGCAGAGCGGGAGTGGTGGAGACCCAGTACTTC; CDR3aa: CASRAGVVETQYF; v_gene: TRBV5-1; d_gene: TRBD2; abundance: .; j_gene: TRBJ2-5
CDR3nt: TGTGCCAGCAGTGCTAGCGGGAGGGGGGCCGGGGAGCTGTTTTTT; CDR3aa: CASSASGRGAGELFF; v_gene: TRBV6-5; d_gene: TRBD2; abundance: .; j_gene: TRBJ2-2
CDR3nt: TGTGCCAGCAGTCCCCACAGGGACTCTGGAAACACCATATATTTT; CDR3aa: CASSPHRDSGNTIYF; v_gene: TRBV7-2; d_gene: .; abundance: .; j_gene: TRBJ1-3
CDR3nt: TGCGCCAGCAGCCAAGATGGAAGTGGAGGGACTACCTACGAGCAGTACTTC; CDR3aa: CASSQDGSGGTTYEQYF; v_gene: TRBV4-3; d_gene: TRBD2; abundance: .; j_gene: TRBJ2-7
CDR3nt: TGTGCCAGTAGTGTCCGCCAGACAGGTGGGGTCTACAATGAGCAGTTCTTC; CDR3aa: CASSVRQTGGVYNEQFF; v_gene: TRBV19; d_gene: .; abundance: .; j_gene: TRBJ2-1
CDR3nt: TGTGCCAGCAGCTTAGGATTCGGGACTAGCGGGAGGAATGAGCAGTTCTTC; CDR3aa: CASSLGFGTSGRNEQFF; v_gene: TRBV7-2; d_gene: TRBD2; abundance: .; j_gene: TRBJ2-1
CDR3nt: TGCGCCAGCAGCCAGCGGGGCGGAACGAGCGAGCAGTACTTC; CDR3aa: CASSQRGGTSEQYF; v_gene: TRBV4-3; d_gene: .; abundance: .; j_gene: TRBJ2-7
CDR3nt: TGTGCCAGTAGTCCCGGGACAGGGGGCTACGAGCAGTACTTC; CDR3aa: CASSPGTGGYEQYF; v_gene: TRBV19; d_gene: TRBD1; abundance: .; j_gene: TRBJ2-7
CDR3nt: TGTGCCAGCAGTGAGACAGGCGGCAATCAGCCCCAGCATTTT; CDR3aa: CASSETGGNQPQHF; v_gene: TRBV6-1; d_gene: .; abundance: .; j_gene: TRBJ1-5
CDR3nt: TGTGCCACCCAAACTAGCGGCTCCTATGGCTACACCTTC; CDR3aa: CATQTSGSYGYTF; v_gene: TRBV28; d_gene: .; abundance: .; j_gene: TRBJ1-2
CDR3nt: TGTGCCAGCAGACGGACATCGGGTTTTAGATACGAGCAGTACTTC; CDR3aa: CASRRTSGFRYEQYF; v_gene: TRBV28; d_gene: .; abundance: .; j_gene: TRBJ2-7
CDR3nt: TGTGCCAGCAGTGGGACAGGGTCCGCGACCCAGTACTTC; CDR3aa: CASSGTGSATQYF; v_gene: TRBV6-1; d_gene: TRBD1; abundance: .; j_gene: TRBJ2-5
CDR3nt: TGTGCCAGTACCACCTCCGGTGAGCAGTTCTTC; CDR3aa: CASTTSGEQFF; v_gene: TRBV19; d_gene: .; abundance: .; j_gene: TRBJ2-1
CDR3nt: TGTGCCAGCAGTCTCGGAGGTGGGACAGATACGCAGTATTTT; CDR3aa: CASSLGGGTDTQYF; v_gene: TRBV28; d_gene: .; abundance: .; j_gene: TRBJ2-3
CDR3nt: TGTGCCAGCAGCTCTAGACCTAGCGGGAGTTCCCCCGGGGAGCTGTTTTTT; CDR3aa: CASSSRPSGSSPGELFF; v_gene: TRBV9; d_gene: TRBD2; abundance: .; j_gene: TRBJ2-2
CDR3nt: TGTGCCAGCAGCCAACGGGCTAGCGTACCCTACGAGCAGTACTTC; CDR3aa: CASSQRASVPYEQYF; v_gene: TRBV14; d_gene: .; abundance: .; j_gene: TRBJ2-7
CDR3nt: TGTGCCAGCAGCATCTCGACAGGTAATGGCAATCAGCCCCAGCATTTT; CDR3aa: CASSISTGNGNQPQHF; v_gene: TRBV6-6; d_gene: .; abundance: .; j_gene: TRBJ1-5
CDR3nt: TGCGCCAGCAGCTTGGAGGGGGCGCGGAACACCGGGGAGCTGTTTTTT; CDR3aa: CASSLEGARNTGELFF; v_gene: TRBV5-1; d_gene: TRBD1; abundance: .; j_gene: TRBJ2-2
CDR3nt: TGTGCCAGCAGTTTCCGACAGGCCCATGAAAAACTGTTTTTT; CDR3aa: CASSFRQAHEKLFF; v_gene: TRBV6-6; d_gene: .; abundance: .; j_gene: TRBJ1-4
CDR3nt: TGTGCCATCAGTGAGTCGCTGACAGGGCCACCCCTCCACTTT; CDR3aa: CAISESLTGPPLHF; v_gene: TRBV10-3; d_gene: TRBD1; abundance: .; j_gene: TRBJ1-6